This T cell receptor (beta chain) was sequenced in a study of T-cell memory formation after mild COVID-19. This clonotype was recorded a few times. The antigen remains unidentified. Overall study results and limits: Later expanders leaned CD4+, whereas day 15 to 85 contracting clones were balanced CD4/CD8.

TCRdb re-analysed the 5' RACE reads in MiXCR, keeping a single row per CDR3 protein. Counted here are fewer than 350,000 distinct CDR3 sequences, approximately 14% occurring once; the ten biggest clones make up 21%. The trim removed 4 bases at V and 7 bases at J, leaving 9 bases unmatched. The CDR3 spans 16 residues. Germline V gene lookup returns CDR1 MGHRA and CDR2 YSYEKL. The TCR sequence derives from a man aged 18 to 29 who had mild COVID-19 (a few samples of this study predate the infection). Cell type and time point are not known. Sample: PBMCs or a T cell subset sorted from them (not recorded which). The chain combines TRBV4-1 with TRBJ1-6, with 8 bases aligning to TRBD1. The CDR3 DNA follows: TGCGCCAGCAGCCTAACGCCCAGGGGGCGGAATTCACCCCTCCACTTT. Encoded protein: CASSLTPRGRNSPLHF.